The 8 T cell receptor beta chains given below trace back to one sample, sequenced in a study of shared clonotypes between healthy human individuals. It was CD45RO-negative cells, positively selected for CCR7, that made up naive CD8 cells, with terminally differentiated effector memory CD45RA+ cells excluded. TCRdb's copy holds only in-frame clones and misses some; the assay was immunoSEQ multiplex PCR. The sample lists 450,000 to 700,000 clones, 95% to 96% seen once, with about 0.11% in the top ten. Sequenced material: naive CD8+ T cells sorted from blood. These receptors all come from a woman in her twenties or thirties in good health.

In this sample, this clone turned up once. This rearrangement joins TRBV13 to TRBJ2-1; TRBD2 matches at 10 bases. The trim removed 5 bases at V and 10 bases at J, leaving 11 bases unmatched. CDR1 is PRHDT, CDR2 FYEKMQ, per germline (reference sequence). The CDR3 is 15 residues long. In nucleotides, the CDR3 is TGTGCCAGCAGCGAGTCTAGCGGGAGTTGGCAAGAGCAGTTCTTC. Its translation: CASSESSGSWQEQFF.

The V gene is TRBV5-6, the J gene TRBJ1-2; 11 bases are shared with TRBD1. V was pared by 3 bases and J by 10 bases, with 5 bases of the junction left unmatched. Germline V gene lookup returns CDR1 SGHDT and CDR2 YYEEEE. The CDR3 length is 13 residues. CDR3 in DNA: TGTGCCAGCAGCTCCGGGACAGGGGGTCCCTACACCTTC. The encoded protein is CASSSGTGGPYTF.

The rearrangement joins TRBV15 to TRBJ2-1, with 8 bases fitting TRBD2. Losses at the gene ends were 3 bases for V and 7 bases for J; bases not matched to a gene: 11. The CDR3 is 16 residues long. Germline-derived CDR1 and CDR2 are LNHNV and YYDKDF (reference sequence). The CDR3 loop reads CATSRGARAGANEQFF. CDR3 bases: TGTGCCACCAGCAGGGGGGCAAGAGCGGGAGCTAATGAGCAGTTCTTC.

The chain recombines TRBV19 with TRBJ1-5, with D uncertain. V was shortened by 3 bases and J by 4 bases, with 7 bases between the two germline ends. This CDR3 has 13 amino acids. Germline-derived CDR1 and CDR2 are LNHDA and SQIVND (reference sequence). The CDR3 nucleotides are TGTGCCAGTAGTATGACGATGAATCAGCCCCAGCATTTT. Its translation: CASSMTMNQPQHF.

V is TRBV2 and J is TRBJ2-3; D not certain. Looked up from germline, CDR1 is SNHLY and CDR2 is FYNNEI. Trimming removed 7 bases at V and 2 bases at J, with 10 bases between. CDR3 length: 13 amino acids. The CDR3 nucleotides read TGTGCCAGCATGCTCGCAAACACAGATACGCAGTATTTT. Translation gives CASMLANTDTQYF.

The chain is built from TRBV27 and TRBJ1-5, with D perhaps matching TRBD1 (6 bases). The CDR3 is 14 amino acids. The germline gives CDR1 MNHEY, CDR2 SMNVEV (reference sequence). V lost 6 bases to trimming and J lost 0 bases, with 9 bases between them. CDR3 region: CASSRGYSNQPQHF. In DNA form, the CDR3 reads TGTGCCAGCAGCAGGGGCTATAGCAATCAGCCCCAGCATTTT.

The CDR3 DNA reads as TGCGCCAGCAGCCAAGTCGGTGGACAGGGGCCGAACACTGAAGCTTTCTTT. Translated, it gives CASSQVGGQGPNTEAFF. The chain links TRBV4-1 to TRBJ1-1, with 9 bases matching TRBD1. V lost 1 base, J lost 1 base, and 7 bases stayed unmatched. CDR3 length equals 17 residues. Germline values: CDR1 MGHRA, CDR2 YSYEKL.

The V gene is TRBV7-8, the J gene TRBJ2-7; D not certain. V lost 2 bases to trimming and J lost 1 base, with 12 bases between them. The germline CDR1 and CDR2 sequences are SGHVS and FQNEAQ. The CDR3 sequence is 15 residues long. The CDR3 region is CASSLFYSGSYEQYF. CDR3 sequence (DNA): TGTGCCAGCAGCTTATTCTACTCGGGTTCCTACGAGCAGTACTTC. Full variable domain (missing parts from reference TRBV7-8 and TRBJ2-7): GAGVSQSPRYKVAKRGQDVALRCDPISGHVSLFWYQQALGQGPEFLTYFQNEAQLDKSGLPSDRFFAERPEGSVSTLKIQRTQQEDSAVYLCASSLFYSGSYEQYFGPGTRLTVT.